This is a list of T cell receptor beta chains from one sample in a study of tumor-infiltrating lymphocytes in primary liver carcinoma. One entry per CDR3 protein results from TCRdb running MiXCR on the multiplex PCR reads. The sample lists 100,000 or so distinct CDR3 sequences; approximately 70% were seen once. The sequenced sample consisted of liver tumor tissue from sampling region 2. Source of these receptors: a woman aged 60-75 years with primary liver carcinoma and hepatitis B virus infection. Each CDR3 is given with its conserved first and last residue. D genes are given only for firm matches. Not all rows give a size; the values are once, few, many and, for expanded clones, a class.

j_call,v_call,clone_size,d_call,cdr3_length,cdr3_aa,cdr3_nt
TRBJ2-3,TRBV6-4,many,TRBD2,15,CASSDGTSGTDTQYF,TGTGCCAGCAGTGACGGGACTAGCGGGACAGATACGCAGTATTTT
TRBJ2-7,TRBV11-3,once,TRBD2,15,CARSLEGSGSYEHYF,TGTGCCAGAAGCTTAGAGGGTAGCGGGAGTTATGAGCACTACTTC
TRBJ2-1,TRBV5-5,NA,TRBD2,16,CASSPSGLAGGRRQLF,TGTGCCAGCAGCCCCTCGGGACTAGCGGGAGGTAGGAGGCAGCTCTTT
TRBJ2-1,TRBV29-1,medium-sized,NA,14,CSVSRSQGKYEQFF,TGCAGCGTTTCCCGATCACAGGGAAAATATGAGCAGTTCTTC
TRBJ2-6,TRBV5-1,NA,NA,19,CASSLGPGGWSSWANVLTF,TGCGCCAGCAGCTTGGGTCCCGGGGGATGGAGCTCTTGGGCCAACGTCCTGACTTTC
TRBJ1-1,TRBV28,many,NA,11,CASSLFGEAFF,TGTGCCAGCAGTTTATTTGGGGAAGCTTTCTTT
TRBJ1-5,TRBV20-1,NA,NA,18,CSARDRAGGARLRQPQHF,TGCAGTGCTAGAGATCGGGCTGGTGGGGCCAGGCTACGGCAGCCCCAGCATTTT
TRBJ1-1,TRBV29-1,NA,NA,11,CSVDPEATAFF,TGCAGCGTTGATCCAGAGGCTACTGCTTTCTTT
TRBJ2-7,TRBV6-6,once,TRBD1,14,CASSLSTGTYEQYF,TGTGCCAGCAGTTTATCGACAGGGACATACGAGCAGTACTTC
TRBJ2-7,TRBV28,many,TRBD1,15,CASSLQGQGVDEQYF,TGTGCCAGCAGTTTGCAAGGACAGGGTGTGGACGAGCAGTACTTC
TRBJ1-1,TRBV28,NA,NA,14,CASSKWTGNTEAFF,TGTGCCAGCAGTAAATGGACGGGGAACACTGAAGCTTTCTTT
TRBJ2-1,TRBV5-1,NA,NA,15,CAGNLDSGVYNEQFF,TGCGCCGGCAACCTTGATAGCGGTGTTTACAATGAGCAGTTCTTC
TRBJ1-3,TRBV4-2,many,NA,16,CASSQAGGTSGNTIYF,TGTGCCAGCAGCCAAGCAGGAGGGACCTCTGGAAACACCATATATTTT
TRBJ2-5,TRBV6-5,NA,NA,14,CASRRRQTQETQYF,TGTGCCAGTAGGAGACGACAGACCCAAGAGACCCAGTACTTC
TRBJ2-1,TRBV20-1,NA,TRBD1,15,CSALPFRDRDNEQFF,TGCAGTGCCCTCCCGTTCCGGGACAGAGACAATGAGCAGTTCTTC
TRBJ1-1,TRBV4-2,many,TRBD1,19,CASSQEASRGRGRGTEAFF,TGTGCCAGCAGCCAAGAAGCTAGTAGGGGGCGAGGTAGGGGCACTGAAGCTTTCTTT
TRBJ2-7,TRBV6-5,NA,TRBD2,13,CASKLAVRYEQSF,TGTGCCAGCAAACTAGCGGTAAGATACGAGCAGTCCTTC
TRBJ2-1,TRBV11-2,NA,NA,15,CADSLEGGGIGEQFF,TGTGCCGACAGCTTAGAGGGAGGAGGTATCGGTGAGCAGTTCTTC
TRBJ1-1,TRBV6-5,NA,NA,15,CASSSAGTLNTEAFF,TGTGCCAGCAGTTCGGCAGGAACCCTGAACACTGAAGCTTTCTTT
TRBJ1-1,TRBV5-4,NA,NA,14,CANSLGRDRTEAFF,TGTGCCAACAGCTTGGGCAGGGATAGGACTGAAGCTTTCTTT
TRBJ2-7,TRBV13,NA,NA,12,CANSLGIYEQYF,TGTGCCAACAGCTTAGGAATCTATGAGCAGTACTTC
TRBJ2-1,TRBV24-1,NA,NA,13,CATSTLPSSRQFF,TGTGCCACCAGTACCCTTCCCTCTTCTAGGCAGTTCTTC
TRBJ2-3,TRBV6-1,NA,NA,15,CASSDGGFRIDAQYF,TGTGCCAGCAGTGACGGGGGCTTTCGTATAGATGCGCAGTATTTT
TRBJ1-2,TRBV6-1,once,NA,14,CASSEVGGSHGYTF,TGTGCCAGCAGTGAGGTGGGAGGGAGCCATGGCTACACCTTC
TRBJ2-7,TRBV6-6,many,TRBD2,15,CASSKLAESSYEQYF,TGTGCCAGCAGTAAACTAGCGGAGAGCTCCTACGAGCAGTACTTC
TRBJ2-1,TRBV6-2/TRBV6-3,NA,NA,14,CASSYWGTGSKQFF,TGTGCCAGCAGCTACTGGGGAACGGGAAGTAAGCAGTTCTTC
TRBJ1-1,TRBV29-1,NA,TRBD1,12,CSTGTGSTEAFF,TGCAGCACTGGGACAGGGAGCACTGAAGCTTTCTTT
TRBJ2-2,TRBV11-2,NA,TRBD2,17,CASSFGETSGVTEELFF,TGTGCCAGTAGCTTTGGAGAGACTAGCGGGGTTACCGAGGAGCTGTTTTTT
TRBJ1-2,TRBV10-1,many,NA,13,CASSSSEHYGYTF,TGCGCCAGCAGTTCTTCAGAGCACTATGGCTACACCTTC
TRBJ2-1,TRBV29-1,many,NA,13,CSVGSAGYNEQFF,TGCAGCGTTGGGTCAGCCGGCTACAATGAGCAGTTCTTC
TRBJ2-3,TRBV5-5,many,NA,16,CASTFLAGTSTDTQYF,TGTGCCAGCACCTTCTTGGCAGGGACGAGCACAGATACGCAGTATTTT
TRBJ2-5,TRBV12-3/TRBV12-4,NA,NA,13,CASGMLAQETQYF,TGTGCCAGCGGGATGCTAGCGCAAGAGACTCAGTACTTC
TRBJ1-5,TRBV28,NA,NA,14,CVSTRGGGHQPQHF,TGTGTCAGCACGCGGGGGGGCGGCCATCAGCCCCAGCATTTC
TRBJ1-2,TRBV5-8,many,TRBD1,17,CASSRRGTGYLNYGYTF,TGTGCCAGCAGCCGCCGGGGGACAGGTTATCTTAACTATGGCTACACCTTC
TRBJ2-4,TRBV11-3,NA,TRBD2,18,CASSQARLAGGLENIHYF,TGTGCCAGCAGCCAGGCCCGACTAGCGGGAGGGTTGGAAAACATTCACTACTTC
TRBJ1-1,TRBV4-1,NA,NA,16,CASSRNQVGGTLVAFF,TGCGCCAGCAGCCGGAACCAGGTCGGGGGGACATTGGTAGCTTTCTTT
TRBJ1-5,TRBV12-3/TRBV12-4,NA,NA,17,CASSFGTGQGGNQSQHF,TGTGCCAGCAGTTTTGGCACAGGGCAGGGAGGCAATCAGTCCCAGCATTTT
TRBJ2-7,TRBV29-1,NA,NA,13,CSVSGRNSYEHYF,TGCAGCGTTTCGGGACGTAACTCCTACGAGCACTACTTC
TRBJ2-1,TRBV28,NA,TRBD1,16,CAISTLRDSGYNEQFF,TGTGCCATCAGCACCTTAAGGGACAGTGGGTACAATGAGCAGTTCTTC
TRBJ2-7,TRBV28,few,NA,12,CASSPHPYEQYF,TGTGCCAGCAGTCCCCACCCCTACGAGCAGTACTTC
TRBJ1-5,TRBV4-2,NA,NA,15,CANSQYMDNNQPQHF,TGTGCCAACAGCCAATATATGGACAACAATCAGCCCCAGCATTTT
TRBJ1-2,TRBV25-1,many,TRBD1,15,CASSGQGGRNYGYTF,TGTGCCAGCAGTGGCCAGGGGGGGAGAAACTATGGCTACACCTTC
TRBJ2-7,TRBV28,few,NA,14,CASSSGDSPYEQYF,TGTGCCAGCAGCTCGGGGGACTCACCGTACGAGCAGTACTTC
TRBJ2-7,TRBV11-3,NA,NA,15,CAKSPGTWGNYEQYF,TGTGCCAAAAGCCCCGGGACATGGGGCAACTACGAGCAGTACTTC
TRBJ1-1,TRBV5-1,few,NA,15,CASSGGVGLEGEAFF,TGCGCCAGCAGCGGGGGTGTGGGGCTGGAGGGTGAAGCTTTCTTT
TRBJ2-7,TRBV6-1,medium-sized,NA,14,CASSVRDSYYEQYF,TGTGCCAGCAGCGTCCGGGACTCCTACTACGAGCAGTACTTC
TRBJ2-5,TRBV15,NA,NA,14,CATSGGHFQETQYF,TGTGCCACCAGCGGGGGACACTTCCAAGAGACCCAGTACTTC
TRBJ1-1,TRBV27,once,NA,14,CASSFVGAETEAFF,TGTGCCAGCAGTTTTGTAGGGGCGGAGACTGAAGCTTTCTTT
TRBJ2-1,TRBV6-1,few,TRBD1,15,CASSSRDRVADEQFF,TGTGCCAGCAGCTCCCGGGACAGGGTTGCAGATGAGCAGTTCTTC